These 18 T cell receptor beta chains were sequenced from one sample in a study of cytomegalovirus exposure and HLA in healthy donors (dated by TCRdb to 2017 to 2019). Libraries came from the immunoSEQ multiplex PCR assay. For the multiplex PCR, a mixture combining 60 forward primers for TCR Vbeta segments and 13 reverse primers for TCR Jbeta segments was used. This immuneACCESS table, as held by TCRdb, lists in-frame sequences with V and J called but not all clones. Of the missing ones, under half trace to an unresolved V gene in checked studies; the others have no known cause. For this sample there are under 150,000 clones; about 76% appear just once. 1.1% to 1.5% of the sample goes to the ten largest clones. The sample was PBMCs. Receptor source: a woman aged 35 to 49 in good health and CMV-seronegative.

The rearrangement joins TRBV7-6 to TRBJ1-5; D perhaps matches TRBD1 (6 bases). V lost 3 bases and J 1 base, leaving 13 bases between the germline ends. This CDR3 is 16 amino acids long. CDR1 is SGHVS, CDR2 FNYEAQ, per germline. The CDR3 region has the DNA TGTGCCAGCAGCTTGACAGCAGGGGTGAGCAATCAGCCCCAGCATTTT. Translating it yields CASSLTAGVSNQPQHF.

J is TRBJ2-5 and V is TRBV2; 16 positions agree with TRBD2. The CDR3 extends over 16 amino acids. V was pared by 5 bases and J by 3 bases, with 3 bases of the junction left unmatched. Germline values: CDR1 SNHLY, CDR2 FYNNEI. CDR3 nucleotides: TGTGCCAGCAGTCAGGGACTAGCGGGGGGGGAAGAGACCCAGTACTTC. Translating it yields CASSQGLAGGEETQYF.

The genes are TRBV2 and TRBJ2-1, with 7 bases lining up with TRBD1. This CDR3 is built from 16 residues. The germline V gene has CDR1 SNHLY and CDR2 FYNNEI. The V segment lost 3 bases and the J segment 2 bases; nucleotides outside the gene matches: 7. The CDR3 DNA reads TGTGCCAGCAGTGAGCTACAGGGGACCCCCTACAATGAGCAGTTCTTC. This gives the protein CASSELQGTPYNEQFF.

The table lists this clone with a few counts. The gene calls are TRBV27 and TRBJ2-6; D not certain. The CDR3 has 14 residues. Trimming removed 7 bases at V and 2 bases at J, with 9 bases between. In germline, CDR1 is MNHEY, CDR2 SMNVEV (reference sequence). CDR3 nucleotide sequence: TGTGCCAGCACCATACGAGCTGGGGCCAACGTCCTGACTTTC. It translates to CASTIRAGANVLTF.

The chain employs TRBV5-1 and TRBJ2-7; 10 bases are a match to TRBD2. V lost 2 bases, J lost 5 bases, and 7 bases stayed unmatched. Germline V gene data show CDR1 as SGHRS and CDR2 as YFSETQ. CDR3 length: 15 residues. Here the CDR3 DNA reads TGCGCCAGCAGCTTCCAGCGGGGGGGAACCCACGAGCAGTACTTC. It yields the protein CASSFQRGGTHEQYF.

This clone was seen just once. The chain uses TRBV7-2 and TRBJ1-1; TRBD1 agrees at 12 bases. V lost 1 base and J lost 5; bases outside the gene matches: 2. The CDR3 covers 15 residues. The germline V gene encodes CDR1 SGHTA and CDR2 FQGNSA. CDR3: CASSLEGQGATEAFF. The CDR3 DNA is TGTGCCAGCAGCTTAGAGGGACAGGGGGCAACTGAAGCTTTCTTT.

J is TRBJ2-7 and V is TRBV7-2, with D possibly matching TRBD2 (6 bases). Germline loops: CDR1 SGHTA, CDR2 FQGNSA. This CDR3 spans 14 amino acids. V lost 6 bases to trimming and J lost 4 bases, with 16 bases between them. CDR3 region: CASSPSGPLYEQYF. The CDR3 DNA reads TGTGCCAGCAGTCCAAGCGGGCCGTTATACGAGCAGTACTTC.

This sequence joins TRBV6-1 and TRBJ1-2; D is ambiguous. The CDR3 loop spans 11 amino acids. CDR1 is MNHNS, CDR2 SASEGT, per germline. V was shortened by 4 bases and J by 8 bases, with 8 bases between the two germline ends. The CDR3 nucleotides are TGTGCCAGCAGTGCAGGCAGGGGCTACACCTTC. Encoded protein: CASSAGRGYTF.

The chain uses TRBV6-1 and TRBJ1-2; no reliable D call. Germline V lookup: CDR1 MNHNS, CDR2 SASEGT. The CDR3 spans 11 residues. With 1 base removed from V and 10 bases from J, the gap between germline ends came to 7 bases. The chain's CDR3 is CASSEGRVYTF. CDR3 sequence (DNA): TGTGCCAGCAGTGAAGGTCGGGTCTACACCTTC.

The gene calls are TRBV2 and TRBJ2-7; D is perhaps TRBD2 (7 bases). CDR1 and CDR2 from the germline V gene are SNHLY and FYNNEI. V lost 6 bases, J lost 2 bases, and 17 bases lay in between. This CDR3 spans 15 amino acids. The CDR3 reads CASRRGPEMAYEQYF. CDR3 bases: TGTGCCAGCAGGCGGGGGCCTGAAATGGCCTACGAGCAGTACTTC.

The CDR3 is CASSLQGPMESGNTIYF. The CDR3 region has the DNA TGTGCCAGCAGCTTGCAGGGCCCGATGGAATCTGGAAACACCATATATTTT. J is TRBJ1-3 and V is TRBV5-6; a weak D match, TRBD1 (5 bases). V was trimmed by 1 base and J by 1 base, leaving 15 bases between them. CDR1 is SGHDT and CDR2 is YYEEEE in the germline V gene. This CDR3 comprises 17 residues.

This chain uses TRBV5-1 with TRBJ2-4, with D unresolved. V gave up 0 bases and J gave up 0 bases, with 10 bases separating them. CDR3 length: 16 residues. Germline-derived CDR1 and CDR2 are SGHRS and YFSETQ. For the CDR3, the DNA is TGCGCCAGCAGCTTGGGACATATCTTAGCCAAAAACATTCAGTACTTC. Translation gives CASSLGHILAKNIQYF.

V usage is TRBV19 and J usage is TRBJ2-3, with a weak D call TRBD1 (6 bases). Trimming took 7 bases from V and 0 from J, leaving 14 bases between them. Germline CDR1 reads LNHDA; CDR2 reads SQIVND (reference sequence). The CDR3 runs to 15 residues. The CDR3 loop reads CASKDSQTSTDTQYF. CDR3 in DNA: TGTGCCAGTAAGGACAGTCAGACTAGCACAGATACGCAGTATTTT.

The chain recombines TRBV6-5 with TRBJ1-1; TRBD1 matches 9 bases. The J segment lost 1 base and the V segment lost 8 bases, leaving 2 bases of the junction unmatched. Germline-derived CDR1 and CDR2 are MNHEY and SVGAGI. This CDR3 region has 13 residues. The CDR3: CASEDRGNTEAFF. The DNA of the CDR3 is TGTGCCAGCGAGGACAGGGGGAACACTGAAGCTTTCTTT.

V usage is TRBV5-1 and J usage is TRBJ2-1; D might be TRBD2 (6 bases). Trimming removed 6 bases at V and 10 bases at J, with 14 bases between. The CDR3 has 12 residues. Germline lookup yields CDR1 SGHRS and CDR2 YFSETQ. CDR3 sequence (DNA): TGCGCCAGCACCTTCGGGGGAAAAGAGCAGTTCTTC. Translation: CASTFGGKEQFF.

The gene calls are TRBV2 and TRBJ1-2; TRBD1 is a possible D gene (6 bases). The V end lost 6 bases, the J end lost 0 bases, and 11 bases lay between the germline ends. Germline V gene data show CDR1 as SNHLY and CDR2 as FYNNEI. The CDR3 is 14 amino acids. As DNA, the CDR3 is TGTGCCAGCAGGAAGACAGGCGCTAACTATGGCTACACCTTC. Translated, it gives CASRKTGANYGYTF.

The chain carries TRBV6-6 and TRBJ2-1; 11 nucleotides match TRBD2. This CDR3 has 15 residues. Germline V gene lookup returns CDR1 MNHNY and CDR2 SVGAGI (reference sequence). Trimming cost V 0 bases and J 6 bases; bases outside gene matches: 1. The CDR3 loop is CASSYSGTSGNEQFF. CDR3 DNA sequence: TGTGCCAGCAGTTACTCTGGGACTAGCGGCAATGAGCAGTTCTTC.

The chain has TRBV6-1 and TRBJ1-1; tentative D call: TRBD1 (6 bases). Germline assignment: CDR1 MNHNS and CDR2 SASEGT. This CDR3 spans 18 amino acids. V was pared by 2 bases and J by 7 bases, with 26 bases between. The CDR3 nucleotides read TGTGCCAGCAGTGAAAAATCCCTTTCGGGGGGCATCAGTAATGAAGCTTTCTTT. It yields the protein CASSEKSLSGGISNEAFF.